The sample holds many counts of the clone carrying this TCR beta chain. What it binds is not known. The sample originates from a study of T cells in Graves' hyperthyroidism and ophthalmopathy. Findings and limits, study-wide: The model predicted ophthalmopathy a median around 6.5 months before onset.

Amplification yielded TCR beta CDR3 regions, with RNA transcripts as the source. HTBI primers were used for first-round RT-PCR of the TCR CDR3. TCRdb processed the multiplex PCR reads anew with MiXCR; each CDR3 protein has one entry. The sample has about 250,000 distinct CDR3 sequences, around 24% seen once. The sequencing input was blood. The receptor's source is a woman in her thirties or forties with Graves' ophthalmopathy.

The CDR3 region has the DNA TGTGCCAGCAGTTCCAATTACGAGCAGTACTTC. This translates into CASSSNYEQYF. The chain combines TRBV7-2 with TRBJ2-7; no definite D call. Germline V gene sequence: CDR1 SGHTA, CDR2 FQGNSA. The V and J ends lost 6 bases and 4 bases respectively, with 7 bases between them. The CDR3 is 11 residues long.